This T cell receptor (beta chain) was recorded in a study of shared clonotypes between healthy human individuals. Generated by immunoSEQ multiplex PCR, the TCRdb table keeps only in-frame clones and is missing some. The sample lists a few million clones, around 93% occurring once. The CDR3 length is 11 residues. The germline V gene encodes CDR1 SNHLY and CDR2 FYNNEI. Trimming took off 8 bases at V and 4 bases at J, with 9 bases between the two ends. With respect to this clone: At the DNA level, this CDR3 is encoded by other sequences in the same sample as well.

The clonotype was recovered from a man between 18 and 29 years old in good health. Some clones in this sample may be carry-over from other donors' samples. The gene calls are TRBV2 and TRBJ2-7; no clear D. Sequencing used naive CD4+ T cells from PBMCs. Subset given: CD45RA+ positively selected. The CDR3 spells CASSEAYEQYF. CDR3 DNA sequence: TGTGCCAGCTCCGAGGCTTACGAGCAGTACTTC.